This T cell receptor beta chain was observed in a study of T cells in Graves' hyperthyroidism and ophthalmopathy. This clonotype was seen at least ten times. Its target is not known. The CDR3 sequence is 15 residues long. V dropped 5 bases and J dropped 3; count of bases not matched to a gene: 6. The germline V gene has CDR1 SEHNR and CDR2 FQNEAQ (reference sequence). Study conclusions and caveats: The majority of expanded thyroid clonotypes above 0.001 also appeared in blood.

In the ophthalmopathy cohort, Clinical Activity Score was at least 3, NOSPECS grade at least 4, and duration under 3 months. The authors took PBMCs from 8.5 to 10 ml fresh peripheral blood. TCR beta CDR3 sequences were amplified from RNA transcripts. RT-PCR in the first round (using the HTBI primer set) targeted the TCR CDR3. TCRdb ran MiXCR on the multiplex PCR reads and lists one entry per CDR3 protein. The sample shows 410,000 or so distinct CDR3 sequences, about 14% of them seen only once. This receptor was taken from a man aged 18 to 30 with Graves' ophthalmopathy. V and J are TRBV7-9 and TRBJ2-3, with 9 positions matching TRBD1. Sequenced input: blood. The CDR3 here is CASSAGQGSTDTQYF. The CDR3 nucleotides are TGTGCCAGCAGCGCGGGACAGGGAAGTACAGATACGCAGTATTTT.